This is a list of T cell receptor beta chains from one sample in a study of post-analysis software for immune sequencing data. TCRdb re-called the PCR reads with MiXCR, one entry per CDR3 protein. Of around 770,000 distinct CDR3 sequences in the sample, around 45% were seen once. Sample: blood. The source of these receptors is a girl between 10 and 17 years old with multiple sclerosis. Each CDR3 is given with its conserved first and last residue. Each record gives: clone size, V gene, D gene, J gene, CDR3 length, CDR3 DNA, CDR3 protein. A D gene is named only where the DNA matches it firmly. Rows give clone size only sometimes, using once, few, many, or a class for an expanded clone.

clone size: few; V gene: TRBV29-1; D gene: -; J gene: TRBJ2-7; CDR3 length: 12; CDR3 DNA: TGCAGCGCCGGACCTACCACCTACGAGCAGTACTTC; CDR3 protein: CSAGPTTYEQYF
clone size: few; V gene: TRBV20-1; D gene: TRBD2; J gene: TRBJ2-7; CDR3 length: 14; CDR3 DNA: TGCAGTGCTAAGGGGCATTGGGGGGGCTACGAGCAGTACTTC; CDR3 protein: CSAKGHWGGYEQYF
clone size: -; V gene: TRBV5-1; D gene: TRBD2; J gene: TRBJ2-1; CDR3 length: 16; CDR3 DNA: TGCGCCAGCAGCTGGCTGCTAGCGGGAGGGCACAATGAGCAGTTCTTC; CDR3 protein: CASSWLLAGGHNEQFF
clone size: -; V gene: TRBV7-2; D gene: TRBD2; J gene: TRBJ2-3; CDR3 length: 18; CDR3 DNA: TGTGCCAGCGGCCGAGGCGGGAACGGGAGGGGGGGAACTGGGACGCAGTATTTT; CDR3 protein: CASGRGGNGRGGTGTQYF
clone size: few; V gene: TRBV24-1; D gene: TRBD2; J gene: TRBJ2-1; CDR3 length: 16; CDR3 DNA: TGTGCCACCAGTGACCCGGGACTAGCGGGATACAATGAGCAGTTCTTC; CDR3 protein: CATSDPGLAGYNEQFF
clone size: -; V gene: TRBV3-1; D gene: -; J gene: TRBJ2-7; CDR3 length: 14; CDR3 DNA: TGTGCCAGCAGCCAAAGGTCTCGCAGCTACGAGCAGTACTTC; CDR3 protein: CASSQRSRSYEQYF
clone size: -; V gene: TRBV7-9; D gene: -; J gene: TRBJ2-7; CDR3 length: 14; CDR3 DNA: TGTGCCAGCGGCCAGCGCGAGATCTCCTACGAGCAGTACTTC; CDR3 protein: CASGQREISYEQYF
clone size: few; V gene: TRBV27; D gene: TRBD1; J gene: TRBJ2-3; CDR3 length: 15; CDR3 DNA: TGTGCCAGCAGTACGCGGGACAGGAGAGGCGATACGCAGTATTTT; CDR3 protein: CASSTRDRRGDTQYF
clone size: -; V gene: TRBV6-5; D gene: TRBD2; J gene: TRBJ2-5; CDR3 length: 13; CDR3 DNA: TGTGCCAGCAGAACTGGGGGGGGAGAGACCCAGTACTTC; CDR3 protein: CASRTGGGETQYF
clone size: once; V gene: TRBV27; D gene: TRBD2; J gene: TRBJ2-1; CDR3 length: 13; CDR3 DNA: TGTGCCAGCAGTTTGAGGGAGGGCCGGGGGCAGTTCTTC; CDR3 protein: CASSLREGRGQFF
clone size: few; V gene: TRBV5-5; D gene: -; J gene: TRBJ1-1; CDR3 length: 15; CDR3 DNA: TGTGCCAGCAGCTTGGCTCTTGGACCGAACACTGAAGCTTTCTTT; CDR3 protein: CASSLALGPNTEAFF
clone size: once; V gene: TRBV28; D gene: -; J gene: TRBJ1-5; CDR3 length: 15; CDR3 DNA: TGTGCCGGAGCGTACCGGGACGGTAGCAATCAGCCCCAGCATTTT; CDR3 protein: CAGAYRDGSNQPQHF
clone size: -; V gene: TRBV6-6; D gene: -; J gene: TRBJ1-5; CDR3 length: 16; CDR3 DNA: TGTGCCAGCAGTTACCCAATTTTGGATAGCAATCAGCCCCAGCATTTT; CDR3 protein: CASSYPILDSNQPQHF
clone size: many; V gene: TRBV12-3/TRBV12-4; D gene: TRBD2; J gene: TRBJ2-3; CDR3 length: 16; CDR3 DNA: TGTGCCAGCAGCTCCTGGACTAGCGGTTCCACAGATACGCAGTATTTT; CDR3 protein: CASSSWTSGSTDTQYF
clone size: -; V gene: TRBV28; D gene: TRBD2; J gene: TRBJ2-5; CDR3 length: 15; CDR3 DNA: TGTGCCAGCCGCGGGGTAGCGGGAGAGAGGGAGACCCAGTACTTC; CDR3 protein: CASRGVAGERETQYF
clone size: few; V gene: TRBV15; D gene: -; J gene: TRBJ1-2; CDR3 length: 13; CDR3 DNA: TGTGCCACCAGCAGACCCCTAGGGTATGGCTACACCTTC; CDR3 protein: CATSRPLGYGYTF
clone size: few; V gene: TRBV29-1; D gene: TRBD1; J gene: TRBJ2-2; CDR3 length: 15; CDR3 DNA: TGCAGCGTGACAGGGGGCCCCACGAACACCGGGGAGCTGTTTTTT; CDR3 protein: CSVTGGPTNTGELFF
clone size: -; V gene: TRBV28; D gene: TRBD1; J gene: TRBJ1-5; CDR3 length: 14; CDR3 DNA: TGTGCCAGCATCGGACAGGGTCGCAATCAGCCCCAGCATTTT; CDR3 protein: CASIGQGRNQPQHF
clone size: once; V gene: TRBV7-6; D gene: TRBD1; J gene: TRBJ1-1; CDR3 length: 15; CDR3 DNA: TGTGCCAGCAGCGAAACCGGGACAGGGAGACCAGAAGCTTTCTTT; CDR3 protein: CASSETGTGRPEAFF
clone size: few; V gene: TRBV2; D gene: -; J gene: TRBJ2-7; CDR3 length: 15; CDR3 DNA: TGTGCCAGCAGTGAAGCAGTAGGGCAGCCCTACGAGCAGTACTTC; CDR3 protein: CASSEAVGQPYEQYF
clone size: few; V gene: TRBV28; D gene: -; J gene: TRBJ1-2; CDR3 length: 13; CDR3 DNA: TGTGCCAGCAAGGCCGGAGCCTTATATGGCTACACCTTC; CDR3 protein: CASKAGALYGYTF
clone size: once; V gene: TRBV20-1; D gene: -; J gene: TRBJ2-2; CDR3 length: 15; CDR3 DNA: TGCAGTGCTAGAGATCGAGACAACCGAACCGGGGAGCTGTTTTTT; CDR3 protein: CSARDRDNRTGELFF
clone size: -; V gene: TRBV20-1; D gene: TRBD1; J gene: TRBJ2-5; CDR3 length: 16; CDR3 DNA: TGCAGTTCCATAATACCGGGACAGGGGGCGGGAGAGACCCAGTACTTC; CDR3 protein: CSSIIPGQGAGETQYF
clone size: -; V gene: TRBV11-2; D gene: -; J gene: TRBJ1-1; CDR3 length: 13; CDR3 DNA: TGTGCCAGCACCTCAGACTTTAACACTGAAGCTTTCTTT; CDR3 protein: CASTSDFNTEAFF
clone size: -; V gene: TRBV29-1; D gene: -; J gene: TRBJ2-7; CDR3 length: 14; CDR3 DNA: TGCAGCGTCCTAGGGGGGCCGCAAAGCTACGAGCAGTACTTC; CDR3 protein: CSVLGGPQSYEQYF
clone size: few; V gene: TRBV12-3/TRBV12-4; D gene: TRBD1; J gene: TRBJ1-5; CDR3 length: 18; CDR3 DNA: TGTGCCAGCAGTTTGTACTCAGGGGGGAAACTTAGCAATCAGCCCCAGCATTTT; CDR3 protein: CASSLYSGGKLSNQPQHF
clone size: few; V gene: TRBV20-1; D gene: TRBD1; J gene: TRBJ1-6; CDR3 length: 15; CDR3 DNA: TGCAGTGCCAGGCAGGCGGGACAGGGTTACTCACCCCTCCACTTT; CDR3 protein: CSARQAGQGYSPLHF
clone size: -; V gene: TRBV3-1; D gene: -; J gene: TRBJ2-3; CDR3 length: 13; CDR3 DNA: TGTGCCAGCAGCCAAGACCCCGAAGATACGCAGTATTTT; CDR3 protein: CASSQDPEDTQYF
clone size: few; V gene: TRBV10-3; D gene: -; J gene: TRBJ2-6; CDR3 length: 19; CDR3 DNA: TGTGCCATCAGTGAGTCGGGCAGCCTCGCTGACTCTGGGGCCAACGTCCTGACTTTC; CDR3 protein: CAISESGSLADSGANVLTF
clone size: -; V gene: TRBV4-2; D gene: TRBD2; J gene: TRBJ2-1; CDR3 length: 15; CDR3 DNA: TGTGCCAGCAGCCAGGTCCCCGGGACTAGCGATGAGCAGTTCTTC; CDR3 protein: CASSQVPGTSDEQFF
clone size: -; V gene: TRBV7-9; D gene: TRBD2; J gene: TRBJ2-7; CDR3 length: 16; CDR3 DNA: TGTGCCAGCAGCCCCCGTATAGCGGGGAGCTCCTACGAGCAGTACTTC; CDR3 protein: CASSPRIAGSSYEQYF
clone size: -; V gene: TRBV20-1; D gene: TRBD2; J gene: TRBJ2-5; CDR3 length: 16; CDR3 DNA: TGCAGTGCTAGAGGCCCATCGTACGGGGAGGGAGAGACCCAGTACTTC; CDR3 protein: CSARGPSYGEGETQYF
clone size: -; V gene: TRBV10-3; D gene: TRBD1; J gene: TRBJ1-1; CDR3 length: 14; CDR3 DNA: TGTGCCATCGGCAGGACAGGAATGAACACTGAAGCTTTCTTT; CDR3 protein: CAIGRTGMNTEAFF
clone size: few; V gene: TRBV29-1; D gene: -; J gene: TRBJ1-1; CDR3 length: 13; CDR3 DNA: TGCAGCGTTGCCCGGGTCGCCGAGGAAGAAGCTTTCTTT; CDR3 protein: CSVARVAEEEAFF
clone size: -; V gene: TRBV4-1; D gene: TRBD2; J gene: TRBJ2-3; CDR3 length: 18; CDR3 DNA: TGCGCCAGCAGCCAAGAGGAGGCTAGCGGGAGTGGCGTAGATACGCAGTATTTT; CDR3 protein: CASSQEEASGSGVDTQYF
clone size: few; V gene: TRBV14; D gene: -; J gene: TRBJ2-3; CDR3 length: 11; CDR3 DNA: TGTGCCAGCAGCCACAGGGATACGCAGTATTTT; CDR3 protein: CASSHRDTQYF
clone size: -; V gene: TRBV7-9; D gene: TRBD1; J gene: TRBJ1-1; CDR3 length: 15; CDR3 DNA: TGTGCCAGCAGCCCTCGAGAGGGGGCCTTATTGGGAGCTTTCTTT; CDR3 protein: CASSPREGALLGAFF
clone size: -; V gene: TRBV11-1; D gene: TRBD1; J gene: TRBJ1-5; CDR3 length: 14; CDR3 DNA: TGTGCCAGCACCGTAGAGGACAGGGATCAGCCCCAGCATTTT; CDR3 protein: CASTVEDRDQPQHF
clone size: -; V gene: TRBV7-9; D gene: TRBD1; J gene: TRBJ2-5; CDR3 length: 15; CDR3 DNA: TGTGCCAGCAGCCCGCCGGGGACAGCTCAAGGGACCCAGTACTTC; CDR3 protein: CASSPPGTAQGTQYF
clone size: -; V gene: TRBV28; D gene: -; J gene: TRBJ2-3; CDR3 length: 16; CDR3 DNA: TGTGCCAGCAGTCTCCCCTGGCAGCGGCACACAGATACGCAGTATTTT; CDR3 protein: CASSLPWQRHTDTQYF
clone size: few; V gene: TRBV29-1; D gene: TRBD2; J gene: TRBJ2-7; CDR3 length: 12; CDR3 DNA: TGCAGCGGGACTAGCGGGAGTGACGAGCAGTACTTC; CDR3 protein: CSGTSGSDEQYF
clone size: few; V gene: TRBV7-9; D gene: -; J gene: TRBJ2-7; CDR3 length: 13; CDR3 DNA: TGTGCCTCCTCAAGGATCGTCTCCTACGAGCAGTACTTC; CDR3 protein: CASSRIVSYEQYF
clone size: -; V gene: TRBV7-2; D gene: -; J gene: TRBJ2-7; CDR3 length: 15; CDR3 DNA: TGTGCCAGCAGCCCGCTGGGGGCGCTCTCCTACGAGCAGTACTTC; CDR3 protein: CASSPLGALSYEQYF
clone size: -; V gene: TRBV9; D gene: -; J gene: TRBJ2-3; CDR3 length: 15; CDR3 DNA: TGTGCCAGCAGCGTCACAGGGTTAAACACAGATACGCAGTATTTT; CDR3 protein: CASSVTGLNTDTQYF
clone size: -; V gene: TRBV12-3/TRBV12-4; D gene: TRBD1; J gene: TRBJ1-2; CDR3 length: 14; CDR3 DNA: TGTGTCGGCAGACTTACACAGGGGGCTAATGGCTACACCTTC; CDR3 protein: CVGRLTQGANGYTF
clone size: -; V gene: TRBV7-3; D gene: -; J gene: TRBJ2-3; CDR3 length: 15; CDR3 DNA: TGTGCCAGCAGTAAGGGGAGTCGGGGGACAGATGCGCAGTATTTT; CDR3 protein: CASSKGSRGTDAQYF
clone size: -; V gene: TRBV9; D gene: -; J gene: TRBJ2-1; CDR3 length: 16; CDR3 DNA: TGTGCCAGCAGCGGAGCTAGCGTCCAGGGAGCCAATGAGCAGTTCTTC; CDR3 protein: CASSGASVQGANEQFF
clone size: few; V gene: TRBV11-3; D gene: -; J gene: TRBJ2-1; CDR3 length: 14; CDR3 DNA: TGTGCCAGCAGCTCTTACTCGGGGGCCAATGAGCAGTTCTTC; CDR3 protein: CASSSYSGANEQFF
clone size: few; V gene: TRBV29-1; D gene: TRBD2; J gene: TRBJ2-7; CDR3 length: 14; CDR3 DNA: TGCAGCGTTGTAGTAGCGGGAGTGAAGGACGAGCAGTACTTC; CDR3 protein: CSVVVAGVKDEQYF
clone size: -; V gene: TRBV12-3/TRBV12-4; D gene: TRBD1; J gene: TRBJ2-3; CDR3 length: 15; CDR3 DNA: TGTGCCAGCAGCCGGGGACAGGCCACCACAGATACGCAGTATTTT; CDR3 protein: CASSRGQATTDTQYF
clone size: -; V gene: TRBV5-1; D gene: -; J gene: TRBJ2-7; CDR3 length: 19; CDR3 DNA: TGCGCCAGCAGCTTGCATTCCCCGGGCCAGGGAGAATTCTCCTACGAGCAGTACTTC; CDR3 protein: CASSLHSPGQGEFSYEQYF